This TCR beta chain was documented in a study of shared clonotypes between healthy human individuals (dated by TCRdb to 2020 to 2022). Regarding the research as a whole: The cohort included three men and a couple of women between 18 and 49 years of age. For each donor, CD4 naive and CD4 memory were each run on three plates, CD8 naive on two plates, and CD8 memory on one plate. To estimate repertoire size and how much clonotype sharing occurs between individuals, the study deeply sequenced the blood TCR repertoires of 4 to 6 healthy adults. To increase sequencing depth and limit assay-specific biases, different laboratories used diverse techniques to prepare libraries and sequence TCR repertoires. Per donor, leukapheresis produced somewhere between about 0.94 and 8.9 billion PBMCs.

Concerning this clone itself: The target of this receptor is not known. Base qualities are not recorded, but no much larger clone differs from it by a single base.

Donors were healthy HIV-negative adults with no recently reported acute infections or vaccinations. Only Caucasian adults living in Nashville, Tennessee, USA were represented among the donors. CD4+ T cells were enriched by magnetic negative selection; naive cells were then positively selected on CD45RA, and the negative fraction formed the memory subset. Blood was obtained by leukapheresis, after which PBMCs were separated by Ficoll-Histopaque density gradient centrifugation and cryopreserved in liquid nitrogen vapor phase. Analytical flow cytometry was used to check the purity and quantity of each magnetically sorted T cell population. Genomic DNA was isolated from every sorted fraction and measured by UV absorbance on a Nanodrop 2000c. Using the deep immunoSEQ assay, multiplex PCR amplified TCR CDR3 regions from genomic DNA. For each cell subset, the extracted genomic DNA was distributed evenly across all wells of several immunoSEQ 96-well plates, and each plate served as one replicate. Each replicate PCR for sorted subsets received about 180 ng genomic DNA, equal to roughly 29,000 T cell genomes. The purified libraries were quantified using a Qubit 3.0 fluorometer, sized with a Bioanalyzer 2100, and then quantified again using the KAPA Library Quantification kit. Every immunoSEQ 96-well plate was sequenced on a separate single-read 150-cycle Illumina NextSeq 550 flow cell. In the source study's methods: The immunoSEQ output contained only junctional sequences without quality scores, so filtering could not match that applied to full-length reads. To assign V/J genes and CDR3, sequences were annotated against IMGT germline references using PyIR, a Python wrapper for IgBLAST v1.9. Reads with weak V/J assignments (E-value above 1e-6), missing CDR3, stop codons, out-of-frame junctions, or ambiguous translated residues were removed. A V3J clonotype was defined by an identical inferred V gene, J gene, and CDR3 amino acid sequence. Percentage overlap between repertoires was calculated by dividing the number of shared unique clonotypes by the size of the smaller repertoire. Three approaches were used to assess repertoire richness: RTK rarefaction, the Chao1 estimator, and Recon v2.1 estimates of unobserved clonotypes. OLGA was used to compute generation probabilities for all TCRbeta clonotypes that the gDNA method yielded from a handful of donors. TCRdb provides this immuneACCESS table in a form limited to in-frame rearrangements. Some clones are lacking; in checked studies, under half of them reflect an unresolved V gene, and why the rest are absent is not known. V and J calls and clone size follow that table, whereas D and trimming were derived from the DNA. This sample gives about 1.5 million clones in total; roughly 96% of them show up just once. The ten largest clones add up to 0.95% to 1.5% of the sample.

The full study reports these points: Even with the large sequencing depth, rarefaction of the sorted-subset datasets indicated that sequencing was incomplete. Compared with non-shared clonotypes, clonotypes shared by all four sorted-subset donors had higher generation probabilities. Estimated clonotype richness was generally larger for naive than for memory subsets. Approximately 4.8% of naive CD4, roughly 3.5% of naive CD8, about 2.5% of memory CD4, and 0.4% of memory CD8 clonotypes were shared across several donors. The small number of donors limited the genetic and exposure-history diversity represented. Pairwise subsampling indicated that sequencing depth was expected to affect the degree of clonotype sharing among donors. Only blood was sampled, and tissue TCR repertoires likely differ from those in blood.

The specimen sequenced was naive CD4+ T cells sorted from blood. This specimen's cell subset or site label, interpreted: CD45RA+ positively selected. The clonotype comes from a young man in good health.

The DNA reads TGTGCCAGCAGCTTATCGTGGGGAGAGTCCTACGAGCAGTACTTC. Its product reads: CASSLSWGESYEQYF. This receptor chain uses TRBV7-6 and TRBJ2-7; TRBD2 is a weak D gene call, 5 bases matching. Based on the germline V gene, the CDR1 and CDR2 sequences are SGHVS and FNYEAQ. The trim is 2 bases for V and 1 base for J, with a gap of 12 bases between the germline ends. From the cysteine through the phenylalanine, the CDR3 covers 15 amino acids. Just the 45-base CDR3 DNA is kept, in frame starting at base 1.